This passage covers 26 T cell receptor beta chains from one sample sequenced in a study of blood T cells in healthy people across ages. Together with a sample-barcoded 5' primer, a J-beta primer mix was included in a second PCR lasting about 7 to 11 cycles. TCRdb redid the calling of the 5' RACE reads with MiXCR, one entry per CDR3 protein. The sample yields about 640,000 distinct CDR3 sequences, around three fifths seen once. The source material was blood. These receptors all come from a man aged 60 to 69 in good health.

The chain carries TRBV6-1 and TRBJ1-4; weak D call: TRBD1 (5 bases). V lost 6 bases and J 5 bases, leaving 13 bases between the germline ends. CDR1 is MNHNS, CDR2 SASEGT, per germline. This CDR3 is built from 14 residues. Here the CDR3 DNA reads TGTGCCAGCAGCCATGGAGGGGAGAATGAAAAACTGTTTTTT. Translating gives CASSHGGENEKLFF.

This clonotype was counted between two and nine times. The J gene is TRBJ2-5, the V gene TRBV9; TRBD1 or TRBD2 may be the D gene (5 bases each). Per germline, CDR1 SGDLS and CDR2 YYNGEE. Trimming left V 2 bases short and J 5 bases short, with 19 bases between. The CDR3 sequence is 16 residues long. CDR3 loop: CASSVGASSGKETQYF. The CDR3 coding sequence is TGTGCCAGCAGCGTGGGAGCTTCCTCAGGGAAGGAGACCCAGTACTTC.

The V and J genes are TRBV25-1 and TRBJ1-2; 7 bases are a match to TRBD1. The CDR3 has 17 amino acids. The J segment lost 3 bases and the V segment lost 1 base, leaving 11 bases of the junction unmatched. The germline gives CDR1 MGHDK, CDR2 SYGVNS. CDR3 sequence reads: CASSELGIQGPDYGYTF. Here the CDR3 DNA reads TGTGCCAGCAGTGAATTGGGTATACAGGGGCCTGACTATGGCTACACCTTC.

The chain is built from TRBV20-1 and TRBJ2-1, with 7 bases fitting TRBD1. CDR3 length: 16 residues. Per the germline V gene, CDR1 is DFQATT and CDR2 is SNEGSKA (reference sequence). With 5 bases clipped from V and 0 bases from J, the junction kept 10 bases outside the gene matches. CDR3 nucleotide sequence: TGCAGTGCTTCTGACAGGGCGGAGACCTCCTACAATGAGCAGTTCTTC. Its protein product is CSASDRAETSYNEQFF.

The J gene is TRBJ1-1, the V gene TRBV12-3 or TRBV12-4, with D perhaps TRBD1 (6 bases). There are 15 residues in the CDR3. The germline V and J ends were trimmed by 2 bases and 5 bases, with 15 bases remaining between them. The CDR3 sequence: CASSLIGGAGTEAFF. In DNA form, the CDR3 reads TGTGCCAGCAGTTTAATAGGGGGGGCAGGAACTGAAGCTTTCTTT.

The CDR3 region has the DNA TGTGCCAGCAGCCAAGATCGGCAGCGGGGCACAGATACGCAGTATTTT. Its translation: CASSQDRQRGTDTQYF. The V and J genes are TRBV4-2 and TRBJ2-3, with a tentative D call TRBD2 (6 bases). Germline V lookup: CDR1 LGHNA, CDR2 YNFKEQ. The CDR3 has 16 amino acids. Deletions cut 0 bases from V and 1 base from J, with 11 bases between.

V usage is TRBV7-2 and J usage is TRBJ2-1, with TRBD2 matching 9 bases. The CDR3 is 19 residues long. Germline-derived CDR1 and CDR2 are SGHTA and FQGNSA. J gave up 6 bases and V 3 bases, and 18 bases lay outside the gene matches. The DNA of the CDR3 is TGTGCCAGCAGCTTCCCCGTTTGGAGAAGCGGGGGGCCGGGCAATGAGCAGTTCTTC. This sequence encodes CASSFPVWRSGGPGNEQFF.

The chain joins TRBV5-1 to TRBJ2-5; D unclear. V was cut by 4 bases and J by 2 bases, with 12 bases left in between. The CDR3 is 14 amino acids. Germline CDR1 is SGHRS and CDR2 is YFSETQ. The DNA of the CDR3 is TGCGCCAGCAGCGGGCGAGCAGTTCAAGAGACCCAGTACTTC. Its protein is CASSGRAVQETQYF.

With regard to this clonotype: A much larger clone differs by one base, so this may be a read error. The chain uses TRBV20-1 and TRBJ2-4; 11 bases are shared with TRBD2. The better agreement between TRBJ2-5 and the DNA end casts doubt on the J call. Germline loops: CDR1 DFQATT, CDR2 SNEGSKA (reference sequence). The CDR3 totals 16 residues. The CDR3 sequence is CSARDPSGGTRETQYF. The CDR3 DNA is TGCAGTGCTAGAGACCCTAGCGGGGGGACTAGAGAGACCCAGTACTTC.

This clonotype came up many times. V gene TRBV5-1 combines with J gene TRBJ2-5, with D perhaps TRBD1 (5 bases). The CDR3 extends over 14 amino acids. Germline V gives CDR1 SGHRS, CDR2 YFSETQ. Trimming took off 0 bases at V and 2 bases at J, with 8 bases between the two ends. CDR3 loop: CASSLGQQQETQYF. The CDR3 DNA sequence: TGCGCCAGCAGCTTGGGACAGCAACAAGAGACCCAGTACTTC.

Concerning this clonotype itself: Since the CDR3 does not end with the conserved phenylalanine or tryptophan, this likely comes from a read error. The DNA is left out, because the CDR3 cannot be placed on it with certainty; the CDR3 is given as TCRdb lists it. CDR3: CASSLGQYGYTFGS. The V and J genes are TRBV5-1 and TRBJ2-1; TRBD1 is the table's D call, not checked against the DNA. Per germline, CDR1 SGHRS and CDR2 YFSETQ. The CDR3 length is 14 residues, termini included.

The CDR3 bases are TGCAGTGCCCGACGGGAAAGCTCCTACAATGAGCAGTACTTC. Encoded protein: CSARRESSYNEQYF. The rearrangement links TRBV20-1 to TRBJ2-1; a weak D match, TRBD2 (5 bases). Near its end, the DNA agrees better with TRBJ2-7, so the J call may be wrong. Germline CDR1 reads DFQATT; CDR2 reads SNEGSKA (reference sequence). The CDR3 loop spans 14 amino acids.

This clonotype has a handful of counts. The chain carries TRBV5-1 and TRBJ2-1; weak D call: TRBD2 (5 bases). V was cut by 0 bases and J by 8 bases, with 6 bases left in between. The CDR3 has 12 amino acids. Germline V CDR1 and CDR2: SGHRS, YFSETQ. The CDR3 loop is CASSLDGDEQFF. CDR3 sequence (DNA): TGCGCCAGCAGCTTGGACGGGGATGAGCAGTTCTTC.

The rearrangement links TRBV6-2 or TRBV6-3 to TRBJ1-6, with TRBD1 identical over 7 bases. Unmatched junction bases numbered 12, after V lost 4 bases and J lost 0 bases. Germline V lookup: CDR1 MNHEY, CDR2 SVGEGT. The CDR3 contains 19 residues. CDR3 sequence: CASSFSGTEASSYNSPLHF. The CDR3 nucleotides read TGTGCCAGCAGTTTTTCCGGGACAGAGGCGAGCTCCTATAATTCACCCCTCCACTTT.

The chain links TRBV6-2 or TRBV6-3 to TRBJ2-1, with 7 bases fitting TRBD1. The J call is in doubt because the DNA end fits TRBJ2-7 better. Germline CDR1 is MNHEY and CDR2 is SVGEGT. The CDR3 length is 18 residues. CDR3 nucleotide sequence: TGTGCCAGCAGCCGCACTCCACATTCCGGGACAGTTGACAATGAGCAGTACTTC. Residues: CASSRTPHSGTVDNEQYF.

The chain carries TRBV24-1 and TRBJ1-1; a weak D match, TRBD1 (5 bases). Germline loops: CDR1 KGHDR, CDR2 SFDVKD. Trimming cost V 9 bases and J 7 bases, with 14 bases left between them. This CDR3 is built from 12 residues. The chain's CDR3 is CATGTRGGEAFF. In nucleotides, the CDR3 is TGTGCCACCGGGACTCGTGGGGGTGAAGCTTTCTTT.

The chain is built from TRBV6-6 and TRBJ1-6; 8 positions match TRBD1. CDR3 size: 16 residues. The V gene end was trimmed by 6 bases and the J gene end by 0 bases; junction bases not matched to a gene: 4. Germline values: CDR1 MNHNY, CDR2 SVGAGI (reference sequence). The CDR3 is CASRQGQGSYNSPLHF. The CDR3 bases are TGTGCCAGCAGGCAAGGACAGGGCTCCTATAATTCACCCCTCCACTTT.

This clonotype was picked up a small number of times. The chain is built from TRBV3-1 and TRBJ2-1; no definite D call. V dropped 2 bases and J dropped 9 bases, with 8 bases sitting between them. The CDR3 spans 12 residues. CDR1 and CDR2 (germline): LGHDT, YNNKEL (reference sequence). In nucleotides, the CDR3 is TGTGCCAGCAGCCAACCCGTCGGTGAGCAGTTCTTC. Translated: CASSQPVGEQFF.

This clonotype came up a few times. CDR3 DNA sequence: TGCAGCGCCATCCAGGTGAATGGCTACACCTTC. Its translation: CSAIQVNGYTF. The rearrangement links TRBV29-1 to TRBJ1-2; D is undetermined. Germline loops: CDR1 SQVTM, CDR2 ANQGSEA. The length of the CDR3 is 11 residues. Trimming took off 7 bases at V and 6 bases at J, with 12 bases between the two ends.

V is TRBV6-2 or TRBV6-3 and J is TRBJ2-7; a weak D match, TRBD1 (6 bases). Germline-derived CDR1 and CDR2 are MNHEY and SVGEGT. The CDR3 loop spans 15 amino acids. The V and J ends lost 8 bases and 2 bases respectively, with 19 bases between them. CDR3 DNA sequence: TGTGCCAGCGGATCACAGGGACGAATAGCCTACGAGCAGTACTTC. It codes for CASGSQGRIAYEQYF.

The genes are TRBV7-2 and TRBJ2-3, with 11 bases identical to TRBD2. Unmatched junction bases numbered 5, after V lost 5 bases and J lost 1 base. The CDR3 covers 16 residues. Germline CDR1 SGHTA, CDR2 FQGNSA. The DNA for the CDR3 is TGTGCCAGCAGCACGGGGGGACTAGCGGGCACAGATACGCAGTATTTT. It codes for CASSTGGLAGTDTQYF.

The V call is TRBV3-1, the J call TRBJ1-2, with 9 bases fitting TRBD1. With V trimmed by 4 bases and J by 4 bases, 7 bases remained unmatched. Germline CDR1 is LGHDT and CDR2 is YNNKEL (reference sequence). The CDR3 sequence is 15 residues long. The CDR3, as DNA: TGTGCCAGCAGCCCTGGGACAGGGTTAATCTATGGCTACACCTTC. Translating gives CASSPGTGLIYGYTF. The full variable domain, in which reference TRBV3-1 and TRBJ1-2 provide the parts outside the CDR3, is DTAVSQTPKYLVTQMGNDKSIKCEQNLGHDTMYWYKQDSKKFLKIMFSYNNKELIINETVPNRFSPKSPDKAHLNLHINSLELGDSAVYFCASSPGTGLIYGYTFGSGTRLTVV.

This clonotype was detected only a few times. V usage is TRBV25-1 and J usage is TRBJ2-3; maybe TRBD2 (5 bases). Looked up from germline, CDR1 is MGHDK and CDR2 is SYGVNS. This CDR3 has 13 residues. Trimming took 3 bases from V and 5 from J, leaving 9 bases between them. This chain's CDR3 is CASSDFRGDTQYF. CDR3 coding DNA: TGTGCCAGCAGTGATTTTCGGGGAGATACGCAGTATTTT.

The chain employs TRBV28 and TRBJ2-1; 7 nucleotides match TRBD1. This CDR3 comprises 15 residues. The germline CDR1 and CDR2 sequences are MDHEN and SYDVKM. Trimming took 5 bases from V and 6 from J; bases not matched to a gene: 10. The CDR3, as DNA: TGTGCCAGCAGTCCCCGACAGGGCCTGTTCAATGAGCAGTTCTTC. This gives the protein CASSPRQGLFNEQFF. The full variable domain, completed using reference TRBV28 and TRBJ2-1, is DVKVTQSSRYLVKRTGEKVFLECVQDMDHENMFWYRQDPGLGLRLIYFSYDVKMKEKGDIPEGYSVSREKKERFSLILESASTNQTSMYLCASSPRQGLFNEQFFGPGTRLTVL.

The chain uses TRBV7-2 and TRBJ2-4; maybe TRBD2 (5 bases). V lost 4 bases and J 5 bases, leaving 15 bases between the germline ends. Germline assignment: CDR1 SGHTA and CDR2 FQGNSA. The CDR3 runs to 15 residues. The CDR3 nucleotides are TGTGCCAGCAGCTCACCGGGATACTCGGAAAACATTCAGTACTTC. Amino acid sequence: CASSSPGYSENIQYF.

This clonotype was seen only once. An end of the junction does not agree with germline; a read error may underlie this. The chain recombines TRBV4-1 with TRBJ2-3; D ambiguous. Germline lookup yields CDR1 MGHRA and CDR2 YSYEKL. The CDR3 length is 15 residues. CDR3 region: CASSQVWAVGYTQYF. CDR3 DNA sequence: TGCGCCAGTAGCCAAGTTTGGGCTGTCGGTTATACCCAGTATTTT.